This T cell receptor (beta chain) emerged from a study of tumor and adjacent non-tumor tissue in lung cancer. No cell sorting was done before RNA was extracted from the tissue. Three rounds of nested PCR, following a modified ARM-PCR protocol, produced the TCRbeta library. TCRdb re-called the multiplex PCR reads through MiXCR, storing one row per CDR3 protein. The data show about 120,000 distinct CDR3 sequences, roughly 64% seen once. In germline, CDR1 is SGHTA, CDR2 FQGNSA. This CDR3 region has 16 residues. On this clonotype: The junction does not match germline at one end; this may be a read error.

Material for sequencing was lung tumor tissue. This TCR came from a man in his thirties or forties with non-small cell lung cancer. V and J are TRBV7-2 and TRBJ2-2, with 11 nucleotides matching TRBD2. CDR3 in amino acids: CASSFSGGANTGELFF. The CDR3 DNA reads TGTGCCAGCAGCTTTAGCGGGGGGGCGAACACCGGGGAGCTATTTTTT. The whole variable domain, remainder taken from reference TRBV7-2 and TRBJ2-2, is GAGVSQSPSNKVTEKGKDVELRCDPISGHTALYWYRQSLGQGLEFLIYFQGNSAPDKSGLPSDRFSAERTGGSVSTLTIQRTQQEDSAVYLCASSFSGGANTGELFFGEGSRLTVL.